Following are 9 T cell receptor beta chains from one sample sequenced in a study of identifying expanded T cells in peripheral blood. Sequencing used immunoSEQ multiplex PCR; TCRdb keeps in-frame clones, though not all of them. Found here are under 150,000 clones, 80% to 90% of them singletons; the top ten hold 8.4%. The specimen sequenced was blood. Source of these receptors: a person aged 18 to 69 in good health.

This chain links TRBV6-5 with TRBJ2-3; D gene unclear. The CDR3 has 16 residues. Trimming stripped 2 bases from V and 1 base from J, with 13 bases between. Germline V CDR1 and CDR2: MNHEY, SVGAGI. The CDR3 DNA reads TGTGCCAGCAGTTACAAATTCCCGGGCCGCACAGATACGCAGTATTTT. It yields the protein CASSYKFPGRTDTQYF.

The chain recombines TRBV6-5 with TRBJ2-7, with 7 bases lining up with TRBD1. The CDR3 loop spans 15 amino acids. Germline CDR1 MNHEY, CDR2 SVGAGI. The junction had 11 bases not matched to a gene; V was cut back by 3 bases and J by 6 bases. The DNA of the CDR3 is TGTGCCAGCAGTTATGGGTACAGGGGTGTTGTCGAGCAGTACTTC. It yields the protein CASSYGYRGVVEQYF.

This sequence joins TRBV9 and TRBJ2-7; D is undetermined. CDR3 length: 13 amino acids. V was trimmed by 0 bases and J by 6 bases, leaving 10 bases between them. Germline CDR1 is SGDLS and CDR2 is YYNGEE. As DNA, the CDR3 is TGTGCCAGCAGCGTAGAATTGGTTTCCGAGCAGTACTTC. The encoded protein is CASSVELVSEQYF.

This chain connects TRBV5-1 to TRBJ2-5, with TRBD1 matching 7 bases. The CDR3 length is 13 residues. Losses at the gene ends were 7 bases for V and 6 bases for J; bases not matched to a gene: 9. Germline values: CDR1 SGHRS, CDR2 YFSETQ. CDR3 protein: CASGTTGDQTQYF. For the CDR3, the DNA is TGCGCCAGCGGAACAACAGGGGATCAGACCCAGTACTTC.

This chain joins TRBV12-5 and TRBJ2-1; TRBD2 matches at 9 bases. The CDR3 length is 15 residues. The V and J ends lost 6 bases and 4 bases, in that order; junction bases with no gene match: 7. Germline CDR1 reads LGHNT; CDR2 reads FRNRAP. CDR3 nucleotides: TGTGCTAGTGGGAGCGGGAGGACCCTTTACAATGAGCAGTTCTTC. Translating it yields CASGSGRTLYNEQFF.

This rearrangement joins TRBV30 to TRBJ2-5; no clear D. The V end was cut by 3 bases, the J end by 10 bases, with 15 bases between. The length of the CDR3 is 12 residues. Germline CDR1 and CDR2: GTSNPN and SVGIG (reference sequence). The CDR3 bases are TGTGCCTGGAGAGCAGCCTCAAGTGGCCAGTACTTC. Translating it yields CAWRAASSGQYF. Variable domain in full (rest from reference TRBV30 and TRBJ2-5): SQTIHQWPATLVQPVGSPLSLECTVEGTSNPNLYWYRQAAGRGLQLLFYSVGIGQISSEVPQNLSASRPQDRQFILSSKKLLLSDSGFYLCAWRAASSGQYFGPGTRLLVL.

On this clone itself: The junction differs from germline at one of its ends, possibly a read error. V is TRBV7-9 and J is TRBJ1-2, with TRBD1 identical over 9 bases. The CDR3 sequence is 10 residues long. Germline V gene sequence: CDR1 SEHNR, CDR2 FQNEAQ (reference sequence). CDR3 amino acids: CASSKKTGGF. The CDR3 bases are TGTGCCAGCAGCAAGAAGACAGGGGGCTTC.

Written as DNA, the CDR3 is TGCAGCGCCACCCCGGGACTACAAAAAGGGGAGCTGTTTTTT. This sequence encodes CSATPGLQKGELFF. This chain joins TRBV29-1 and TRBJ2-2; 7 bases agree with TRBD2. The CDR3 totals 14 residues. CDR1 is SQVTM and CDR2 is ANQGSEA in the germline V gene. V lost 7 bases and J lost 8; bases outside the gene matches: 13.

The V gene is TRBV9, the J gene TRBJ2-4, with 9 bases lining up with TRBD1. CDR3 length: 16 amino acids. CDR1 is SGDLS and CDR2 is YYNGEE in the germline V gene. J was trimmed by 6 bases and V by 3 bases; bases with no gene match: 10. This CDR3 reads CASSAKLGTGTNIQYF. CDR3 bases: TGTGCCAGCAGCGCCAAGTTGGGGACAGGGACAAACATTCAGTACTTC.